The 12 T cell receptor beta chains listed next were all sequenced from one sample in a study of blood T cell repertoires in COVID-19 (dated by TCRdb to the early 2020s). The library was produced with the immunoSEQ multiplex PCR assay. TCRdb holds this immuneACCESS table with in-frame rearrangements only. Some clones are missing; in checked studies, unresolved V genes explain under half, and the rest has no known cause. The sample includes fewer than 350,000 clones, with around 86% observed a single time. Of the sample, approximately 2% is held by the ten largest clones. Sequencing used peripheral blood. These receptors all stem from a woman in her twenties or thirties who had recovered from COVID-19.

This chain joins TRBV7-8 and TRBJ2-1; maybe TRBD1 (5 bases). The CDR3 covers 17 residues. Trimming took off 0 bases at V and 1 base at J, with 13 bases between the two ends. Germline V gene data show CDR1 as SGHVS and CDR2 as FQNEAQ. The CDR3: CASSLAIRGISYNEQFF. CDR3 bases: TGTGCCAGCAGCTTAGCGATAAGGGGTATATCCTACAATGAGCAGTTCTTC.

The chain is built from TRBV5-4 and TRBJ2-7; D might be TRBD2 (6 bases). CDR3 length equals 14 residues. CDR1 and CDR2 (germline): SGHNT, YYREEE (reference sequence). Trimming pared 4 bases from V and 1 base from J, leaving 12 bases between. The CDR3 nucleotides read TGTGCCAGCAGCGTGACCGGGGGATCCTACGAGCAGTACTTC. This sequence encodes CASSVTGGSYEQYF.

This clone has only one observation. The chain recombines TRBV6-4 with TRBJ2-5; no reliable D call. The CDR3 is 13 residues long. The V end was cut by 1 base, the J end by 4 bases, with 7 bases between. Looked up from germline, CDR1 is MRHNA and CDR2 is SNTAGT. Here the CDR3 DNA reads TGTGCCAGCAGTGACTTTCCAGGAGAGACCCAGTACTTC. It translates to CASSDFPGETQYF.

The sample holds one count of this clone. The J gene is TRBJ2-7, the V gene TRBV12-3 or TRBV12-4; maybe TRBD2 (5 bases). Trimming removed 3 bases at V and 3 bases at J, with 9 bases between. CDR3 size: 13 residues. CDR3 residues: CASSFNEGYEQYF. The DNA of the CDR3 is TGTGCCAGCAGTTTTAACGAGGGCTACGAGCAGTACTTC.

This CDR3 reads CASRRESPWETQYF. CDR3 nucleotides: TGCGCCAGCAGGCGGGAGAGTCCGTGGGAGACCCAGTACTTC. The chain links TRBV5-1 to TRBJ2-5, with TRBD2 matching over 7 bases. The germline V gene encodes CDR1 SGHRS and CDR2 YFSETQ. CDR3 size: 14 residues. The trim removed 5 bases at V and 5 bases at J, leaving 9 bases unmatched.

The chain links TRBV3-1 (or the pseudogene TRBV3-2) to TRBJ1-3; no firm D call. V gave up 0 bases and J gave up 0 bases, with 6 bases separating them. The CDR3 length is 15 residues. Germline V lookup: CDR1 LGHDT, CDR2 YNNKEL (reference sequence). This chain's CDR3 is CASSQDTSSGNTIYF. CDR3 DNA: TGTGCCAGCAGCCAAGACACCAGCTCTGGAAACACCATATATTTT.

The J gene is TRBJ1-1, the V gene TRBV28; D remains ambiguous. Germline CDR1 is MDHEN and CDR2 is SYDVKM. With 3 bases removed from V and 6 bases from J, the gap between germline ends came to 17 bases. This CDR3 comprises 15 residues. The CDR3 nucleotides are TGTGCCAGCAGTTTGGGGATTTACGGGCGGGCTGAAGCTTTCTTT. This translates into CASSLGIYGRAEAFF.

The chain combines TRBV2 with TRBJ1-5; TRBD1 matches 7 bases. Germline V gene sequence: CDR1 SNHLY, CDR2 FYNNEI. The J segment lost 6 bases and the V segment lost 7 bases, leaving 6 bases of the junction unmatched. The CDR3 contains 13 residues. The DNA of the CDR3 is TGTGCCAGCAAGCAGGGGGAGAGTCAGCCCCAGCATTTT. Its protein is CASKQGESQPQHF.

The CDR3 DNA reads as TGTGCCAGCAGCCAAGAGGCGAGCGGGAGGGGCGAGACCCAGTACTTC. This codes for CASSQEASGRGETQYF. The J gene is TRBJ2-5, the V gene TRBV4-2; 10 bases align to TRBD2. Germline V lookup: CDR1 LGHNA, CDR2 YNFKEQ. With V trimmed by 0 bases and J by 5 bases, 6 bases remained unmatched. This CDR3 has 16 amino acids.

The CDR3 nucleotides are TGTGCCAGCAGCGCCGGGACAGGGGGGCGCACTGAAGCTTTCTTT. It is translated as CASSAGTGGRTEAFF. The rearrangement uses TRBV5-5 and TRBJ1-1; 11 bases are shared with TRBD1. CDR1 and CDR2 (germline): SGHKS, YYEKEE (reference sequence). This CDR3 has 15 residues. The J segment lost 4 bases and the V segment lost 4 bases, leaving 6 bases of the junction unmatched.

The rearrangement joins TRBV9 to TRBJ2-7; D call uncertain. V lost 0 bases, J lost 6 bases, and 13 bases lay in between. The CDR3 has 14 amino acids. Germline values: CDR1 SGDLS, CDR2 YYNGEE. The CDR3 region has the DNA TGTGCCAGCAGCGTAGCTCGATCTCCCGGCGAGCAGTACTTC. Its translation is CASSVARSPGEQYF.

The V call is TRBV11-3, the J call TRBJ2-7; 9 nucleotides match TRBD1. CDR3 length equals 14 residues. V trimming: 5 bases; J trimming: 6 bases; junction bases outside the gene matches: 8. The germline V gene has CDR1 SGHNT and CDR2 YENEEA. The CDR3 is CASSPGTGTGEQYF. Written as DNA, the CDR3 is TGTGCCAGCAGCCCAGGGACAGGGACGGGCGAGCAGTACTTC.